This TCR beta chain was identified during a study of blood T cell repertoires in COVID-19. Study information: The United States, Italy and Spain provided the acute and convalescent COVID-19 samples. T cells, B-cell-depleted T cells, or PBMCs supplied cDNA or gDNA.

In the original processing: Nucleated cell number was recorded as an estimate derived from reference gene primer amplification. Assay: immunoSEQ multiplex PCR; the TCRdb copy retains only in-frame clones and omits some. V and J calls plus clone size are reproduced from that table; the DNA served to infer D and trimming. The sample holds about 140,000 clones; roughly 85% are singletons and the top ten take approximately 4%. The CDR3 loop spans 16 amino acids. The germline V gene has CDR1 SGHRS and CDR2 YFSETQ. With 3 bases clipped from V and 1 base from J, the junction kept 6 bases outside the gene matches.

The chain recombines TRBV5-1 with TRBJ1-4, with 7 bases fitting TRBD1. The sequence was collected from a man aged 55 to 70 with acute or convalescent COVID-19. Source material: peripheral blood. CDR3 coding DNA: TGCGCCAGCAGCTCAGGGGGGAAGGGAACTAATGAAAAACTGTTTTTT. Protein product: CASSSGGKGTNEKLFF. Looking up the rest from reference TRBV5-1 and TRBJ1-4 gives the full variable domain: KAGVTQTPRYLIKTRGQQVTLSCSPISGHRSVSWYQQTPGQGLQFLFEYFSETQRNKGNFPGRFSGRQFSNSRSEMNVSTLELGDSALYLCASSSGGKGTNEKLFFGSGTQLSVL.